These T cell receptor beta chains were read from a single sample in a study of cytomegalovirus exposure and HLA in healthy donors. Method: immunoSEQ multiplex PCR; TCRdb's copy keeps in-frame clones and lacks some. The sample includes over 85,000 clones, 80% of them seen just once. Sequencing was performed on PBMCs. These receptors came from a woman aged 60-75 years in good health and CMV-seropositive. Both conserved end residues are part of each CDR3. D genes are given only for firm matches. A row's size may be missing; if present it is once, few, many or a size class.

.,TRBJ2-6,TRBV19,.,17,CASSIFGYLSGANVLTF,TGTGCCAGTAGTATTTTCGGGTACCTCTCTGGGGCCAACGTCCTGACTTTC
.,TRBJ1-2,TRBV29-1,.,13,CSVESQGIGGYTF,TGCAGCGTTGAAAGCCAGGGGATCGGAGGCTACACCTTC
.,TRBJ2-4,TRBV4-2,.,16,CASSQDLGRVQNIQYF,TGTGCCAGCAGCCAAGATCTTGGGCGGGTCCAAAACATTCAGTACTTC
.,TRBJ2-3,TRBV7-9,.,16,CASSLGSSGFTDTQYF,TGTGCCAGCAGCCTCGGATCTTCAGGGTTCACAGATACGCAGTATTTT
TRBD1,TRBJ1-2,TRBV28,once,14,CASSPQTGDIGYTF,TGTGCCAGCAGTCCGCAGACAGGGGATATCGGCTACACCTTC
.,TRBJ2-2,TRBV10-3,few,16,CANAPRPTTRTGELFF,TGTGCGAATGCCCCCAGGCCTACCACTCGGACCGGGGAGCTGTTTTTT
TRBD2,TRBJ2-2,TRBV5-4,.,17,CASSPGTSGRNTGELFF,TGTGCCAGCAGCCCCGGGACTAGCGGGAGGAACACCGGGGAGCTGTTTTTT
.,TRBJ1-2,TRBV14,.,18,CASSRRRVLQRANYGYTF,TGTGCCAGCAGCCGTCGCCGGGTTCTACAGAGGGCTAACTATGGCTACACCTTC
TRBD1,TRBJ1-5,TRBV6-1,few,17,CASSGPRTGGARQPQHF,TGTGCCAGCAGTGGCCCGCGGACAGGGGGCGCAAGACAGCCCCAGCATTTT
TRBD2,TRBJ2-3,TRBV27,once,15,CASSFSGRGTDTQYF,TGTGCCAGCAGTTTTAGCGGGAGGGGCACAGATACGCAGTATTTT
TRBD1,TRBJ1-2,TRBV30,.,14,CAWSTSTTGTGYTF,TGTGCCTGGAGTACCTCCACGACAGGGACTGGCTACACCTTC
TRBD1,TRBJ1-1,TRBV4-1,.,16,CASSQVPGGPDTEAFF,TGCGCCAGCAGCCAAGTACCAGGGGGCCCGGACACTGAAGCTTTCTTT
TRBD2,TRBJ2-7,TRBV27,.,14,CASSSGTKGGEQYF,TGTGCCAGCAGTTCCGGGACTAAGGGAGGGGAGCAGTACTTC
TRBD1,TRBJ2-7,TRBV5-1,.,11,CASRGGTGEYF,TGCGCCAGCAGAGGGGGGACAGGGGAGTACTTC
TRBD2,TRBJ2-7,TRBV5-6,.,16,CASSTTSGRTEAEQYF,TGTGCCAGCAGCACAACTAGCGGGAGGACTGAAGCTGAGCAGTACTTC
.,TRBJ1-2,TRBV7-3,once,13,CASSLTGGGACTF,TGTGCCAGCAGCTTAACGGGGGGAGGGGCTTGTACCTTC